This record covers a single T cell receptor (beta chain). This table comes from immunoSEQ multiplex PCR, and its TCRdb copy is limited to in-frame clones, with some not included. The data show tens of thousands of clones, roughly nine tenths seen once. This sample is drawn from a study of OX40 agonist ivuxolimab in advanced cancers. Germline V lookup: CDR1 MDHEN, CDR2 SYDVKM. The CDR3 is made up of 20 amino acids. The V segment lost 5 bases and the J segment 1 base; nucleotides outside the gene matches: 19. The chain combines TRBV28 with TRBJ2-1; 8 positions agree with TRBD2. The TCR originated in an adult with an advanced solid tumor such as melanoma, head and neck, liver or kidney cancer. The sequenced sample was CD4+ or CD8+ T cells sorted from blood, obtained in a trial of the OX40 agonist ivuxolimab. The CDR3 nucleotides read TGTGCCAGCAGTCCACACCCCGGCGAAGGAGCGGGGGCTTCCTACAATGAGCAGTTCTTC. Amino acids: CASSPHPGEGAGASYNEQFF.